This TCR beta chain was documented in a study of human T cells and chemical hapten exposure. Sequencing started from total RNA isolated from unfractionated whole blood. The CDR3 runs to 18 residues. CDR1 is MNHGY, CDR2 SAAAGT, per germline. V shed 8 bases, J shed 9 bases, and the junction held 23 bases outside the gene matches. The sample holds many counts of this clonotype. TCRdb used MiXCR to reprocess the 5' RACE reads, holding one entry per CDR3 protein. The table shows 81,000 or so distinct CDR3 sequences, with roughly 8% occurring only once. This TCR derives from a male donor in good health. The chain carries TRBV6-8 and TRBJ1-5, with 9 bases that match TRBD1. The CDR3, as DNA: TGTGCCAGCGTGGACAGGGGAAGTAGTATGGGACGCTTCTGGCCCCAGCATTTT. Its translation is CASVDRGSSMGRFWPQHF.